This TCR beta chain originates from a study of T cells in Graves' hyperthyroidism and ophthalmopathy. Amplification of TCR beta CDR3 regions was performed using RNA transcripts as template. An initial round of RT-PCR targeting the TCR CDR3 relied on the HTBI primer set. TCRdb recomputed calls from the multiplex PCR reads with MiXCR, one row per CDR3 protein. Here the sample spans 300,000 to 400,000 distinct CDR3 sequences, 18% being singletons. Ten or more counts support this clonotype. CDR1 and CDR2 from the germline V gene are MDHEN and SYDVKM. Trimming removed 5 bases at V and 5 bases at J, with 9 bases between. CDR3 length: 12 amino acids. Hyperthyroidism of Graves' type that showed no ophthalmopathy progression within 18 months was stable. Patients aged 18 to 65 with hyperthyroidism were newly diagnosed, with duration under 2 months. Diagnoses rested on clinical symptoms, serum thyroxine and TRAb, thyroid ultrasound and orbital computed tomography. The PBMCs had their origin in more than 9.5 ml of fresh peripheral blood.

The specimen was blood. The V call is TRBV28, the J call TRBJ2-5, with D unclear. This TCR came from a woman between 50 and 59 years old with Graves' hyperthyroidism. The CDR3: CASSLPRETQYF. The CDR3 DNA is TGTGCCAGCAGTCTCCCCCGGGAGACCCAGTACTTC.